The rows below give T cell receptor beta chains drawn from one sample of a study of long-term antiretroviral therapy in people with HIV. Sequencing was performed with immunoSEQ multiplex PCR; in TCRdb, only in-frame clones are kept and a portion is missing. This table holds around 25,000 clones, around 88% found once. The source material was unsorted PBMCs, sampled more than 4.3 years after starting antiretroviral therapy. These receptor sequences come from a man aged 25-40 years with HIV. The CDR3 runs from the conserved cysteine through the conserved F or W. Each record gives: clone size, V gene, J gene, D gene, CDR3 protein, CDR3 DNA. The D gene is left open where the match is weak. Only some rows state a clone size, as once, few, many or a class for expanded clones.

>NA|TRBV6-6|TRBJ1-2|NA
CASSPGWSSYGYTF
TGTGCCAGCAGTCCCGGTTGGAGCAGCTATGGCTACACCTTC
>NA|TRBV19|TRBJ1-3|NA
CASSIIRQGSTGNTIYF
TGTGCCAGTAGTATCATTCGTCAGGGTAGCACTGGAAACACCATATATTTT
>NA|TRBV4-1|TRBJ2-3|TRBD2
CASSQDRGGRTDTQYF
TGCGCCAGCAGCCAAGATCGAGGCGGGAGGACAGATACGCAGTATTTT
>once|TRBV9|TRBJ2-5|NA
CASSGTQETQYF
TGTGCCAGCAGCGGGACACAAGAGACCCAGTACTTC
>NA|TRBV6-5|TRBJ2-5|NA
CASSPGLRETQYF
TGTGCCAGCAGTCCTGGGTTGAGGGAGACCCAGTACTTC
>NA|TRBV2|TRBJ1-2|NA
CASSWTAYGYTF
TGTGCCAGCAGTTGGACAGCCTATGGCTACACCTTC
>NA|TRBV11-1|TRBJ2-2|NA
CASTSLGSNTGELFF
TGTGCCAGCACATCCTTGGGCTCGAACACCGGGGAGCTGTTTTTT
>once|TRBV19|TRBJ1-5|NA
CASSLGGFQPQHF
TGTGCCAGTAGTTTGGGGGGATTTCAGCCCCAGCATTTT
>NA|TRBV6-1|TRBJ2-2|NA
CASFYGTDTGELFF
TGTGCCAGCTTCTATGGAACGGACACCGGGGAGCTGTTTTTT
>NA|TRBV27|TRBJ2-7|TRBD1
CASSHRDRASYEQYF
TGTGCCAGCAGTCACCGGGACAGGGCCTCCTACGAGCAGTACTTC
>NA|TRBV7-9|TRBJ2-7|NA
CASSLAPRGGSPYEQYF
TGTGCCAGCAGCTTAGCTCCTCGTGGGGGGTCCCCCTACGAGCAGTACTTC
>NA|TRBV5-4|TRBJ2-7|NA
CASSLDYRGYEQYF
TGTGCCAGCAGCTTGGATTATCGGGGATACGAGCAGTACTTC
>NA|TRBV4-2|TRBJ2-2|TRBD2
CASSQVSLAGGGPGELFF
TGTGCCAGCAGCCAAGTATCGCTAGCGGGAGGTGGCCCCGGGGAGCTGTTTTTT
>NA|TRBV19|TRBJ2-3|NA
CASRARGNTDTQYF
TGTGCCAGTCGCGCCCGGGGCAACACAGATACGCAGTATTTT
>few|TRBV7-9|TRBJ2-7|NA
CASSLKEGYEQYF
TGTGCCAGCAGCTTAAAAGAGGGCTACGAGCAGTACTTC
>NA|TRBV6-1|TRBJ2-7|TRBD1
CASSDQGAHEQYF
TGTGCCAGCAGTGACCAGGGGGCTCACGAGCAGTACTTC
>NA|TRBV7-9|TRBJ1-5|NA
CASSRDQGLSNQPQHF
TGTGCCAGCAGCCGAGATCAAGGATTGAGCAATCAGCCCCAGCATTTT
>NA|TRBV11-2|TRBJ2-1|NA
CASSATDGEQFF
TGTGCCAGCAGCGCCACAGATGGGGAGCAGTTCTTC
>NA|TRBV7-6|TRBJ2-7|NA
CASSPLAHHEQYF
TGTGCCAGCAGCCCCCTGGCGCACCACGAGCAGTACTTC
>few|TRBV20-1|TRBJ2-7|NA
CSARGLTEQYF
TGCAGTGCCCGAGGGCTGACCGAGCAGTACTTC
>NA|TRBV2|TRBJ2-7|TRBD2
CASSETGGGLYEQYF
TGTGCCAGCAGCGAGACGGGCGGGGGGTTATACGAGCAGTACTTC
>NA|TRBV18|TRBJ1-1|TRBD1
CASSPLPGTGSKGTEAFF
TGTGCCAGCTCACCACTCCCGGGGACAGGGAGTAAAGGCACTGAAGCTTTCTTT
>NA|TRBV19|TRBJ1-5|NA
CASSSRGRNQPQHF
TGTGCCAGTAGTAGCCGGGGGCGCAATCAGCCCCAGCATTTT
>NA|TRBV11-1|TRBJ1-1|NA
CASSPRTSPNTEAFF
TGTGCCAGCAGCCCGAGGACATCGCCCAACACTGAAGCTTTCTTT
>NA|TRBV30|TRBJ2-7|NA
CAWSDADGNYEQYF
TGTGCCTGGAGCGATGCGGACGGGAACTACGAGCAGTACTTC
>NA|TRBV19|TRBJ2-2|TRBD1
CASSRTGEAGELFF
TGTGCCAGTAGTCGGACAGGGGAGGCCGGGGAGCTGTTTTTT
>NA|TRBV18|TRBJ1-1|NA
CASSPLLTAITEAFF
TGTGCCAGCTCACCCCTATTGACAGCGATCACTGAAGCTTTCTTT
>NA|TRBV7-2|TRBJ1-1|NA
CASSLTKNTEAFF
TGTGCCAGCAGCTTAACCAAGAACACTGAAGCTTTCTTT
>NA|TRBV30|TRBJ1-1|NA
CAWSPRVTNTEAFF
TGTGCCTGGAGCCCCAGGGTAACGAACACTGAAGCTTTCTTT
>NA|TRBV28|TRBJ2-7|TRBD2
CASTYTSGYSYEQYF
TGTGCCAGCACCTACACTAGCGGATACTCCTACGAGCAGTACTTC